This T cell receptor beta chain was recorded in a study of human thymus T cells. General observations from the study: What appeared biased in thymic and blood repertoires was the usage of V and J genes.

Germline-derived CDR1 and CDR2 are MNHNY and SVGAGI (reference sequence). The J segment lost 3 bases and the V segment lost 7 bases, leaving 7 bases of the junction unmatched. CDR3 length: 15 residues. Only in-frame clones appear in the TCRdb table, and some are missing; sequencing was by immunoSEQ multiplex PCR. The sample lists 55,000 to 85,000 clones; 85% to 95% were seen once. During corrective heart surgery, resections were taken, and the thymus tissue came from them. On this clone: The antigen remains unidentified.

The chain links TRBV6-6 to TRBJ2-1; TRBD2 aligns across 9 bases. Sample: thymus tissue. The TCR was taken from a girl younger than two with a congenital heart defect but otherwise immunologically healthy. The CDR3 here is CASMGAGGFYNEQFF. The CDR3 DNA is TGTGCCAGCATGGGTGCGGGAGGGTTCTACAATGAGCAGTTCTTC.